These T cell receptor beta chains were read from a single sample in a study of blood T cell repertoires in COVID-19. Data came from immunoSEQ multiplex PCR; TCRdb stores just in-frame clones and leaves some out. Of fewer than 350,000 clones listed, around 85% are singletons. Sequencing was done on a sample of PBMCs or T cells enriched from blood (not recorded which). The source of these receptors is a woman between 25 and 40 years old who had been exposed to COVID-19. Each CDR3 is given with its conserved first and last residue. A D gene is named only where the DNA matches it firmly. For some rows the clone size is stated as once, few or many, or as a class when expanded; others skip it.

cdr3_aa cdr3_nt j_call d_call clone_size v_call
CASSFGQVDRAFF TGTGCCAGCAGCTTTGGACAGGTCGATCGAGCTTTCTTT TRBJ1-1 TRBD1 NA TRBV7-8
CASRYSGTSGNNEQFF TGTGCCAGCAGGTACAGCGGGACTAGCGGGAACAATGAGCAGTTCTTC TRBJ2-1 TRBD2 NA TRBV28
CASLDRGVNTEAFF TGTGCCAGCTTAGACAGGGGAGTAAACACTGAAGCTTTCTTT TRBJ1-1 TRBD1 NA TRBV19
CASSQDLGGNYGYTF TGTGCCAGCAGCCAAGATTTGGGGGGAAACTATGGCTACACCTTC TRBJ1-2 NA NA TRBV3-1/TRBV3-2
CASSPSSGYTIYF TGTGCCAGCAGCCCCTCATCGGGATACACCATATATTTT TRBJ1-3 NA NA TRBV13
CASSPRTSGIYNEQFF TGTGCCAGCAGCCCTCGGACTAGCGGGATCTACAATGAGCAGTTCTTC TRBJ2-1 TRBD2 NA TRBV3-1/TRBV3-2
CASSSNRGWYGYTF TGTGCCAGCAGTTCCAACAGGGGTTGGTATGGCTACACCTTC TRBJ1-2 TRBD1 NA TRBV6-5
CASSQDGAARAKNIQYF TGCGCCAGCAGCCAAGACGGTGCAGCTAGAGCCAAAAACATTCAGTACTTC TRBJ2-4 NA NA TRBV4-1
CASSQLVGKETQYF TGTGCCAGCAGCCAACTAGTAGGTAAAGAGACCCAGTACTTC TRBJ2-5 NA NA TRBV13
CAASTGGGYTF TGCGCCGCCTCGACAGGCGGTGGCTACACCTTC TRBJ1-2 NA few TRBV10-2
CASSLGTGARETQYF TGTGCCAGCAGCTTAGGGACAGGGGCTCGAGAGACCCAGTACTTC TRBJ2-5 TRBD1 many TRBV7-3
CASSARGNTEAFF TGTGCCAGTTCGGCACGGGGGAACACTGAAGCTTTCTTT TRBJ1-1 NA NA TRBV12-3/TRBV12-4
CASSPRGGLIRMNTEAFF TGTGCCAGCAGCCCGAGAGGCGGTCTTATACGGATGAACACTGAAGCTTTCTTT TRBJ1-1 NA NA TRBV7-9
CASRFGQATSTDTQYF TGTGCCAGCAGATTTGGACAGGCTACTAGCACAGATACGCAGTATTTT TRBJ2-3 TRBD1 NA TRBV6-4
CASSLRDRGAEAFF TGTGCCAGCAGCTTACGGGACAGGGGAGCTGAAGCTTTCTTT TRBJ1-1 TRBD1 NA TRBV5-6
CAWSHRGVGETQYF TGTGCCTGGAGTCACAGGGGCGTTGGGGAGACCCAGTACTTC TRBJ2-5 TRBD1 NA TRBV30
CASSSGGYGYTF TGTGCCAGCAGCTCTGGGGGGTATGGCTACACCTTC TRBJ1-2 NA few TRBV28
CASSEYGRGSTQHF TGTGCCAGCAGTGAATATGGAAGGGGCAGTACCCAGCATTTT TRBJ1-5 NA NA TRBV6-1
CASSPLRGNSPNYGYTF TGTGCCAGCAGCCCCTTAAGGGGAAACAGTCCTAACTATGGCTACACCTTC TRBJ1-2 NA NA TRBV7-9
CAWRPYRGNYGYTF TGTGCCTGGAGACCTTATCGGGGGAACTATGGCTACACCTTC TRBJ1-2 NA NA TRBV30
CASSLSGGGGRLYEKLFF TGTGCCAGCAGCTTATCTGGGGGAGGAGGGCGTCTGTATGAAAAACTGTTTTTT TRBJ1-4 NA NA TRBV7-2
CASSQRRRKSGNTEAFF TGTGCCAGCAGCCAAAGACGGAGGAAAAGCGGTAACACTGAAGCTTTCTTT TRBJ1-1 NA NA TRBV3-1/TRBV3-2
CASSESGTGGLQPQHF TGCGCCAGCAGTGAGTCCGGGACAGGGGGCCTTCAGCCCCAGCATTTT TRBJ1-5 TRBD1 NA TRBV10-2
CASSWRTGTNTGELFF TGCGCCAGCAGCTGGAGGACGGGGACGAACACCGGGGAGCTGTTTTTT TRBJ2-2 NA NA TRBV5-1
CASTLLGELFF TGTGCCAGCACCTTACTCGGGGAGCTGTTTTTT TRBJ2-2 NA NA TRBV2
CASSFGTSGSRGDTQYF TGTGCCAGCAGCTTCGGGACTAGCGGGAGCCGGGGAGATACGCAGTATTTT TRBJ2-3 TRBD2 NA TRBV5-4
CASNQDTGTNEKLFF TGCGCCAGCAACCAGGACACAGGGACTAATGAAAAACTGTTTTTT TRBJ1-4 NA NA TRBV4-3
CASRSGTEAFF TGTGCCAGCAGGAGCGGGACTGAAGCTTTCTTT TRBJ1-1 NA NA TRBV12-3/TRBV12-4
CASSLFLDTQYF TGCGCCAGCAGCTTGTTTCTAGATACGCAGTATTTT TRBJ2-3 NA NA TRBV5-1
CSVRGRSNTEAFF TGCAGCGTAAGGGGGCGATCGAACACTGAAGCTTTCTTT TRBJ1-1 TRBD1 NA TRBV29-1
CAWRAGTSPWDNEQFF TGTGCCTGGAGGGCCGGGACTAGCCCATGGGACAATGAGCAGTTCTTC TRBJ2-1 TRBD2 NA TRBV30
CASSLETAAAYEQYF TGTGCCAGCAGCTTGGAAACAGCTGCTGCCTACGAGCAGTACTTC TRBJ2-7 NA NA TRBV5-8
CASSGQALVNQPQHF TGTGCCAGTAGCGGACAGGCCCTAGTCAATCAGCCCCAGCATTTT TRBJ1-5 TRBD1 NA TRBV19
CAGRVSRDYGYTF TGTGCCGGTAGAGTAAGCAGGGACTATGGCTACACCTTC TRBJ1-2 NA few TRBV6-5
CSVETGHTEAFF TGCAGCGTTGAGACAGGGCACACTGAAGCTTTCTTT TRBJ1-1 TRBD1 NA TRBV29-1
CASSPPGAGGYEQYF TGTGCCAGCAGCCCCCCGGGCGCAGGAGGCTACGAGCAGTACTTC TRBJ2-7 NA NA TRBV4-2
CASGFYSGGARLAGRELFF TGTGCCAGCGGATTCTACTCAGGGGGCGCACGCCTAGCGGGGAGGGAGCTGTTTTTT TRBJ2-2 NA NA TRBV27
CASSFTSGVYNEQFF TGTGCCAGCAGCTTCACTAGCGGGGTCTACAATGAGCAGTTCTTC TRBJ2-1 TRBD2 NA TRBV7-3
CASSRLWLAGDEQFF TGTGCCAGCAGCCGATTGTGGTTAGCGGGAGATGAGCAGTTCTTC TRBJ2-1 TRBD2 NA TRBV14
CASSQEGRQYF TGTGCCAGCAGTCAGGAGGGGCGGCAGTACTTC TRBJ2-7 NA NA TRBV6-5
CASSRPRASVNNEQFF TGTGCCAGCTCACGACCGCGCGCTAGCGTTAACAATGAGCAGTTCTTC TRBJ2-1 NA NA TRBV28
CASSGIDSNQPQHF TGTGCCAGCAGTGGTATAGATAGCAATCAGCCCCAGCATTTT TRBJ1-5 NA NA TRBV28
CASSLEGFYGYTF TGTGCCAGCAGTTTAGAGGGATTCTATGGCTACACCTTC TRBJ1-2 NA NA TRBV28
CASSQEGLADIYEQYF TGCGCCAGCAGCCAAGAGGGACTAGCGGACATCTACGAGCAGTACTTC TRBJ2-7 TRBD2 NA TRBV4-3
CAWSHGAANIQYF TGTGCCTGGAGTCATGGGGCGGCAAACATTCAGTACTTC TRBJ2-4 NA NA TRBV30